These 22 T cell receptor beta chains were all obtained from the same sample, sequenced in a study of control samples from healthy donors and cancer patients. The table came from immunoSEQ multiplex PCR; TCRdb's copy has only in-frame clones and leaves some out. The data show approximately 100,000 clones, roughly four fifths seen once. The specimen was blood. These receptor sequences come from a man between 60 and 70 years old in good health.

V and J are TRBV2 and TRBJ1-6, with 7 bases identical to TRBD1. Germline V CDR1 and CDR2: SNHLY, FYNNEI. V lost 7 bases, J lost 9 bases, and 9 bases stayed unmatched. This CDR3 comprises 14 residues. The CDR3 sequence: CASNIETGSSPLHF. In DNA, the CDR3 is TGTGCCAGCAACATAGAGACAGGGTCTTCACCCCTCCACTTT.

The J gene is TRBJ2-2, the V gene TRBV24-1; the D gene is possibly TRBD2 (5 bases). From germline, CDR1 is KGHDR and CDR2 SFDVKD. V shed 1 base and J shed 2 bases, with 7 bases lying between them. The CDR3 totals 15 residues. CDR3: CATSDFRGNTGELFF. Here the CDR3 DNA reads TGTGCCACCAGTGATTTCCGGGGAAACACCGGGGAGCTGTTTTTT.

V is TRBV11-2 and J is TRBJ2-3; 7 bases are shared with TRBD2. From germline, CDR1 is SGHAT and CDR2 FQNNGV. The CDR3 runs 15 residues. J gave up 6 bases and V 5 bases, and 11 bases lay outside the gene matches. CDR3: CASSRTGGEGDTQYF. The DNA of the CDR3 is TGTGCCAGCAGCCGAACGGGGGGAGAGGGTGATACGCAGTATTTT.

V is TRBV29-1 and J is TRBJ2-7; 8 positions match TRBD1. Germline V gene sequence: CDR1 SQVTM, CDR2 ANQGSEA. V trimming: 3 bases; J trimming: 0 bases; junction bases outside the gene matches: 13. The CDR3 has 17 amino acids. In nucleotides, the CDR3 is TGCAGCGTTGAGACGGACAGGGCTCATCTCGGCTCCTACGAGCAGTACTTC. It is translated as CSVETDRAHLGSYEQYF.

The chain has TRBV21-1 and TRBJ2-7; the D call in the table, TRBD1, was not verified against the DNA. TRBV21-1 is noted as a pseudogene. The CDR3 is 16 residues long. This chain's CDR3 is CASSKVYRETSYEQYF. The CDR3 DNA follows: TGTGCCAGCAGCAAAGTCTACAGGGAAACCTCCTACGAGCAGTACTTC.

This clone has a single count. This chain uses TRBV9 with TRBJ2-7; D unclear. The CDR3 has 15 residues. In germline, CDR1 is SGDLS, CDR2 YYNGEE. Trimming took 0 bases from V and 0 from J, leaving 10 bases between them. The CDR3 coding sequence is TGTGCCAGCAGCGTAGGATCGGGCGGCTCCTACGAGCAGTACTTC. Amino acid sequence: CASSVGSGGSYEQYF.

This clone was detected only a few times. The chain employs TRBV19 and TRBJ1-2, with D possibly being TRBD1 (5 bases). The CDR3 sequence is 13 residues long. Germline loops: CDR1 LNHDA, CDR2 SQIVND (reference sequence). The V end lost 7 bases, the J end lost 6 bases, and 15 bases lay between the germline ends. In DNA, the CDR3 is TGTGCCAGTAACGATGGGAGGGACGATGGCTACACCTTC. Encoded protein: CASNDGRDDGYTF.

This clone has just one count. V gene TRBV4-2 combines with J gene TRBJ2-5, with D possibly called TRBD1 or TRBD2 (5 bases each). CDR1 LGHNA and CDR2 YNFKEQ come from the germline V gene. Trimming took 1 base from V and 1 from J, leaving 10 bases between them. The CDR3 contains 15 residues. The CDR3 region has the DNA TGTGCCAGCAGCCAAGGGACGGGGACCCAAGAGACCCAGTACTTC. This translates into CASSQGTGTQETQYF.

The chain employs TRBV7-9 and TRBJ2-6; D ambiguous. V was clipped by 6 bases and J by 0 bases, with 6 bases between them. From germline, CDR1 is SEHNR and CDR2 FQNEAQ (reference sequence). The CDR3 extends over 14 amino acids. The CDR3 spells CASRSLSGANVLTF. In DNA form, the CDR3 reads TGTGCCAGCAGATCCCTCTCTGGGGCCAACGTCCTGACTTTC.

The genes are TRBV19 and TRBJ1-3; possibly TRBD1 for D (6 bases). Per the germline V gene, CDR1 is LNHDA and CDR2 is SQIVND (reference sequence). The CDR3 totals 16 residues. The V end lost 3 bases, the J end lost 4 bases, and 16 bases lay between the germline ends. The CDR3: CASSIPAQGRGNTIYF. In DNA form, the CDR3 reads TGTGCCAGTAGTATTCCGGCGCAGGGGAGAGGAAACACCATATATTTT.

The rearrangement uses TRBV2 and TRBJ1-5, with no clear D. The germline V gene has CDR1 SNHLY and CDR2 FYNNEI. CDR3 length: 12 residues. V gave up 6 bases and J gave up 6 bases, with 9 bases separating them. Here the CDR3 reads CASRPQGQPQHF. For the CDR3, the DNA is TGTGCCAGCAGGCCTCAAGGTCAGCCCCAGCATTTT.

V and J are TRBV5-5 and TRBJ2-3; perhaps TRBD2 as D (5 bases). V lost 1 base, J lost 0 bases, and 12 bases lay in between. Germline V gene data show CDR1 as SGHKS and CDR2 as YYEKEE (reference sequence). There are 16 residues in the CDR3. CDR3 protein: CASSLTLDPSTDTQYF. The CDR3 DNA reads TGTGCCAGCAGCTTGACACTAGACCCTAGCACAGATACGCAGTATTTT.

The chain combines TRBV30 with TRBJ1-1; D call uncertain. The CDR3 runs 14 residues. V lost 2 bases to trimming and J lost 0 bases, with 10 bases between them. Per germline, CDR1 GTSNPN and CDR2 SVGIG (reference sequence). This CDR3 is CAWSSGRVNTEAFF. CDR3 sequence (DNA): TGTGCCTGGAGTAGCGGCCGAGTGAACACTGAAGCTTTCTTT. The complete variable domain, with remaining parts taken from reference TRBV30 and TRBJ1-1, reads SQTIHQWPATLVQPVGSPLSLECTVEGTSNPNLYWYRQAAGRGLQLLFYSVGIGQISSEVPQNLSASRPQDRQFILSSKKLLLSDSGFYLCAWSSGRVNTEAFFGQGTRLTVV.

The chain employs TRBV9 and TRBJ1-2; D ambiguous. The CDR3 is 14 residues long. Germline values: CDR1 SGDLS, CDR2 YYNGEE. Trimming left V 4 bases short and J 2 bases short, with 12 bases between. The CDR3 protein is CASSPRASNYGYTF. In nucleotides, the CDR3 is TGTGCCAGCAGCCCACGGGCCTCAAACTATGGCTACACCTTC.

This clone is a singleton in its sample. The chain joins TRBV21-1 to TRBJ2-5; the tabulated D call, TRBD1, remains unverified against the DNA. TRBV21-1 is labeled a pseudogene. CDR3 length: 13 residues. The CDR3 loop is CASSNRGLETQYF. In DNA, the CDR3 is TGTGCCAGCAGCAACAGGGGCCTAGAGACCCAGTACTTC.

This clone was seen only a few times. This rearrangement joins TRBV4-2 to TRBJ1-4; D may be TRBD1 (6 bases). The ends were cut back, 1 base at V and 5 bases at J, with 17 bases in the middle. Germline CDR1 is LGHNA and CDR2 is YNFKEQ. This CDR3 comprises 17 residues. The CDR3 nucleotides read TGTGCCAGCAGCCAAGTCGGCGGGGGGCCCTCGAATGAAAAACTGTTTTTT. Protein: CASSQVGGGPSNEKLFF.

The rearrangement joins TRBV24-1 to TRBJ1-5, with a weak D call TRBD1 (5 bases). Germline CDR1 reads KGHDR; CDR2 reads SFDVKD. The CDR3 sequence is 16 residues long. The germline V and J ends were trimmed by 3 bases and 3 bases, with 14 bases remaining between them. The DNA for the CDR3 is TGTGCCACCAGTGATGGCAGGGAGAGGATCAATCAGCCCCAGCATTTT. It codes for CATSDGRERINQPQHF.

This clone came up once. CDR3 region: CASSLEGTPAGETQYF. In DNA, the CDR3 is TGTGCCAGCAGCTTAGAGGGGACACCGGCGGGGGAGACCCAGTACTTC. V usage is TRBV11-2 and J usage is TRBJ2-5; the D call may be TRBD1 or TRBD2 (6 bases each). Germline CDR1 is SGHAT and CDR2 is FQNNGV. Trimming took 0 bases from V and 5 from J, leaving 16 bases between them. This CDR3 contains 16 residues.

The CDR3 sequence: CASSIEGTASTDTQYF. As DNA, the CDR3 is TGTGCCAGTAGTATAGAAGGGACAGCTAGCACAGATACGCAGTATTTT. This sequence joins TRBV19 and TRBJ2-3, with 7 bases identical to TRBD1. Germline V lookup: CDR1 LNHDA, CDR2 SQIVND (reference sequence). V lost 0 bases and J lost 0; bases outside the gene matches: 3. The CDR3 is 16 residues long.

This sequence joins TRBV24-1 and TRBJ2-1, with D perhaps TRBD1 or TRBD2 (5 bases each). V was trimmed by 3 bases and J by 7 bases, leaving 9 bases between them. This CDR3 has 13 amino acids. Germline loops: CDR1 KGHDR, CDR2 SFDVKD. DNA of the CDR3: TGTGCCACCAGTGATCCGGGACCTAATGAGCAGTTCTTC. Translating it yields CATSDPGPNEQFF.

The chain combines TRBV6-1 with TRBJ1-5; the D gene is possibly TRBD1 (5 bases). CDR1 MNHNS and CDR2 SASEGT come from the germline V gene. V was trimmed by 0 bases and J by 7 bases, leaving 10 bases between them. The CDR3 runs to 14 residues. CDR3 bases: TGTGCCAGCAGTGAAGCAGGGGCCAAACAGCCCCAGCATTTT. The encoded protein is CASSEAGAKQPQHF.

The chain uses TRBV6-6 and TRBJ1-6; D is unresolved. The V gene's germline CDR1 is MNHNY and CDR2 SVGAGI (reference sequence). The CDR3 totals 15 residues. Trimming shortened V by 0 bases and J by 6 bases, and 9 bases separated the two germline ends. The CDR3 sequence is CASSYSNMGNSPLHF. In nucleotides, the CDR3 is TGTGCCAGCAGTTACTCGAATATGGGTAATTCACCCCTCCACTTT.